The clone carrying this T cell receptor beta chain was seen at least ten times. Its antigen is unknown. This specimen comes from a study of T cells after yellow fever vaccination. The CDR3 contains 12 residues. The ends were cut back, 5 bases at V and 1 base at J, with 5 bases in the middle. The germline CDR1 and CDR2 sequences are SEHNR and FQNEAQ (reference sequence). The study, taken as a whole, reports: Overall, a small share of clonotypes was seen in both CD4 and CD8 compartments.

In TCRdb, the 5' RACE reads were re-called with MiXCR into one record per CDR3 protein. Of 140,000 to 150,000 distinct CDR3 sequences in the sample, around 6.3% were seen once. The chain carries TRBV7-9 and TRBJ1-1; D is ambiguous. The clonotype comes from a man aged 25 to 45 who received the YFV17D yellow fever vaccine. Material: CD4+ T cells sorted from PBMCs, obtained 10 days after the yellow fever booster vaccination. CDR3 coding DNA: TGTGCCAGCAGCCAAGGGAACACTGAAGCTTTCTTT. Translated, it gives CASSQGNTEAFF.